This is a list of T cell receptor beta chains from one sample in a study of sequential checkpoint blockade in melanoma. Method: immunoSEQ multiplex PCR; TCRdb's copy keeps in-frame clones and lacks some. Of 9,500 to 15,000 clones in the sample, approximately 25% are singletons; the top ten hold approximately 19%. The sequencing here drew on tumor tissue (inferred from file names), taken from a patient given nivolumab and ipilimumab in sequence. The origin of the receptors is a human donor with melanoma. Each CDR3 is given with its conserved first and last residue. The order of the fields is J gene, D gene, clone size, V gene, CDR3 DNA, CDR3 protein. A D gene is named only where the DNA matches it firmly. The size entry is marked missing in some rows and otherwise reads once, few, many or a size class.

>TRBJ1-5|NA|few|TRBV11-3
TGTGCCAGCAGCTTAGTCTGGGCCAACAATCAGCCCCAGCATTTT
CASSLVWANNQPQHF
>TRBJ1-2|NA|NA|TRBV6-8
TGTGCCAGCGGACGGGACGTCGGTCTCTATGGCTACACCTTC
CASGRDVGLYGYTF
>TRBJ2-6|NA|NA|TRBV19
TGTGCCAGTAGTAGGCCCCTTCGGCGTTCTGGGGCCAACGTCCTGACTTTC
CASSRPLRRSGANVLTF
>TRBJ2-5|NA|few|TRBV7-7
TGTGCCAGCAGCCTACGGCCGACGGGATGGCAAGAGACCCAGTACTTC
CASSLRPTGWQETQYF
>TRBJ1-2|NA|many|TRBV6-7
TGTGCCATCAGTGAGTCCGGGGGCGGAAGGTCCGGGGGACCGTATGGCTACACCTTC
CAISESGGGRSGGPYGYTF
>TRBJ2-1|NA|many|TRBV6-8
TGTGCCAGCAGTTACGGAAGATACAATGAGCAGTTCTTC
CASSYGRYNEQFF
>TRBJ2-5|NA|few|TRBV11-3
TGTGCCAGCAGCCGAGGGCCGGTGGGGGGTCACCAAGAGACCCAGTACTTC
CASSRGPVGGHQETQYF
>TRBJ2-7|NA|few|TRBV29-1
TGCAGCGTTGCCGTCAGCCCCTACGAGCAGTACTTC
CSVAVSPYEQYF
>TRBJ1-2|TRBD1|NA|TRBV29-1
TGCAGCGGGAAGGGGACAGGGGACGGCTACACCTTC
CSGKGTGDGYTF
>TRBJ2-3|NA|NA|TRBV29-1
TGCAGCGTTGAACGAGGGGGCACAGATACGCAGTATTTT
CSVERGGTDTQYF
>TRBJ2-5|TRBD2|many|TRBV11-3
TGTGCCAGCAGCTCAATCTGGCTAGCGGGTGATCAAGAGACCCAGTACTTC
CASSSIWLAGDQETQYF
>TRBJ2-1|NA|NA|TRBV11-3
TGTGCCAGCAGCTTGCTACGGACGGAGGGGGCGCGGGTCAATGAGCAGTTCTTC
CASSLLRTEGARVNEQFF
>TRBJ2-3|NA|NA|TRBV5-1
TGCGCCAGCAGCCTATGGTTAGACCCTGGCACAGATACGCAGTATTTT
CASSLWLDPGTDTQYF
>TRBJ2-5|NA|NA|TRBV9
TGTGCCAGCAGCGCCCGGGCTAGCTTTGAGACCCAGTACTTC
CASSARASFETQYF
>TRBJ1-5|NA|few|TRBV28
TGTGCCAGCAGTTTAAGCGAATATAGCAATCAGCCCCAGCATTTT
CASSLSEYSNQPQHF
>TRBJ1-1|NA|NA|TRBV10-1
TGCGCCAGCAGTGCTCTGGGGACGATCATGAACACTGAAGCTTTCTTT
CASSALGTIMNTEAFF
>TRBJ2-3|TRBD2|NA|TRBV11-3
TGTGCCAGCAGCTTGGGACTACTCACAGATACGCAGTATTTT
CASSLGLLTDTQYF
>TRBJ1-5|NA|NA|TRBV23-1
TGCGCCAGCAGCCCTAGAGCCCTCAGTAGCGAGCCCCAGCATTTT
CASSPRALSSEPQHF
>TRBJ1-1|TRBD1|few|TRBV11-3
TGTGCCAGCAGAAGACCGGGACAGGGGGTTTTTCGGGCCACTGAAGCTTTCTTT
CASRRPGQGVFRATEAFF
>TRBJ2-5|TRBD2|few|TRBV7-4
TGTGCCAGCAGTACCGGGACTAGACAAGAGACCCAGTACTTC
CASSTGTRQETQYF
>TRBJ1-2|NA|NA|TRBV1
TGCGCCAGCAGCCTCCTTACCCGGGGAGCTAACTATGGCTACACCTTC
CASSLLTRGANYGYTF
>TRBJ1-5|NA|NA|TRBV6-8
TGTGCCAGCACGGGTACTGTTACTAAATATCAGCCCCAGCATTTT
CASTGTVTKYQPQHF
>TRBJ2-3|TRBD1|NA|TRBV15
TGTGCCACCAGCAGGGACAGGGGGCCGACAGATACGCAGTATTTT
CATSRDRGPTDTQYF
>TRBJ1-5|NA|NA|TRBV19
TGTGCCAGTAGTTCCTTACTGAGCAATCAGCCCCAGCATTTT
CASSSLLSNQPQHF
>TRBJ2-7|NA|few|TRBV10-2
TGCGCCAGCAGTGAGTTCGTCCCTCCCCCCTACGAGCAGTACTTC
CASSEFVPPPYEQYF
>TRBJ1-4|NA|NA|TRBV6-8
TGTGCCAGCAGTTTCCATCGATATAATGAAAAACTGTTTTTT
CASSFHRYNEKLFF
>TRBJ2-1|TRBD2|NA|TRBV7-7
TGTGCCAGCAGCCTCCTGCCTGGCGGGGGGGCAAGTTACAATGAGCAGTTCTTC
CASSLLPGGGASYNEQFF
>TRBJ1-1|NA|once|TRBV5-1
TGCGCCAGCAGCTTGGTCAAAGGGGAAACTGAAGCTTTCTTT
CASSLVKGETEAFF
>TRBJ1-1|TRBD1|NA|TRBV9
TGTGCCAGCAGCGTATCGGACAGGAGGAACACTGAAGCTTTCTTT
CASSVSDRRNTEAFF
>TRBJ1-2|TRBD1|NA|TRBV27
TGTGCCAGCAGTTTTCGCCGGGCAGGGGGCTATGGCTACACCTTC
CASSFRRAGGYGYTF
>TRBJ2-3|TRBD2|many|TRBV11-3
TGTGCCAGCAGCCAAGTCCTTAGCGGGGGGGGCCCCACAGATACGCAGTATTTT
CASSQVLSGGGPTDTQYF
>TRBJ2-1|TRBD1|NA|TRBV6-8
TGTGCCAGCAGTTACGGGGACAGGGGCGGGGAGCAGTTCTTC
CASSYGDRGGEQFF